Included here is one T cell receptor beta chain sequence, with context. Its antigen is unidentified. Here the CDR3 omits its conserved ending phenylalanine or tryptophan, so a read error is the likely source. The entry originates in a study of tumor-infiltrating lymphocytes in primary liver carcinoma. With a constant-region primer, TCR beta cDNA was made from 450 to 550 ng of total RNA. Three nested multiplex PCR rounds, a slightly modified ARM-PCR, produced the libraries for TCR beta. Two initial PCR rounds of around 9 cycles each paired TRBV1-TRBV30 forward primers with a C-beta reverse primer. TCRdb ran MiXCR on the multiplex PCR reads and lists one entry per CDR3 protein. The top ten clones hold about a fifth of a sample with 90,000 to 110,000 distinct CDR3 sequences, roughly 80% of them seen once. From around 20-30 mg of unsorted bulk tissue, DNA and RNA were co-extracted together. Study-wide results and limits: Only about 7.5-24% of top clones were detected in all five tumor regions.

The germline V gene has CDR1 MNHNY and CDR2 SVGAGI (reference sequence). This CDR3 spans 20 amino acids. The V segment lost 5 bases and the J segment 1 base; nucleotides outside the gene matches: 15. This TCR derives from a man aged 35 to 55 with primary liver carcinoma and hepatitis B virus infection. The chain has TRBV6-6 and TRBJ2-3; 13 bases align to TRBD2. Sequencing was done on a sample of liver tumor tissue from sampling region 3. The subset here: tumor region T3, left-lateral pole. As DNA, the CDR3 is TGTGCCAGCAGTCCAAGGACTAGCGGGAGAACAAAAAGGGGCACAGATACGCAGTATTGT. Translating gives CASSPRTSGRTKRGTDTQYC.